This record covers a single TCR beta chain. This sample was taken from a study of blood T cell repertoires in COVID-19. Study as a whole: COVID-19 samples, acute and convalescent, were from the United States, Italy and Spain. Sample material is recorded as cDNA or gDNA derived from T cells, B-cell-depleted T cells, or PBMCs.

The repertoire was sequenced with immunoSEQ multiplex PCR; TCRdb's copy has only in-frame clones and lacks some. Of 240,000 or so clones listed, around 85% are singletons. In assigning cohorts, the study relied on participant-reported clinical history. Sequenced material: PBMCs or T cells enriched from blood (not recorded which). The receptor comes from a woman in her forties with acute COVID-19.

The CDR3 DNA reads TGTGCCACCAGCGAAAGTCTCAGGGATACGCAGTATTTT. It codes for CATSESLRDTQYF. This rearrangement joins TRBV15 to TRBJ2-3; D is undetermined. The V end lost 5 bases, the J end lost 6 bases, and 12 bases lay between the germline ends. Germline CDR1 reads LNHNV; CDR2 reads YYDKDF (reference sequence). The CDR3 extends over 13 amino acids.